Listed below are T cell receptor beta chains from one sample, sequenced in a study of T cell changes during pregnancy in multiple sclerosis. Produced via immunoSEQ multiplex PCR; TCRdb's table is partial and in-frame only. Of 91,000 or so clones listed, approximately 94% are singletons. The sequences come from peripheral blood, collected after pregnancy. The receptor set was obtained from a female donor with multiple sclerosis, enrolled in a pregnancy study. The CDR3 runs from the conserved cysteine through the conserved F or W. The D gene is left open where the match is weak. The size field is filled for only some rows; it gives once, few, many or a size class.

TRBJ2-1,TRBV19,NA,TRBD2,CASSIGSGRHNEQFF,TGTGCCAGTAGTATTGGTAGCGGGAGGCACAATGAGCAGTTCTTC
TRBJ2-7,TRBV27,NA,NA,CASSKGLAQYF,TGTGCCAGCAGTAAGGGGTTGGCGCAGTACTTC
TRBJ1-1,TRBV30,NA,NA,CAWNRQKYTEAFF,TGTGCCTGGAACCGCCAGAAATACACTGAAGCTTTCTTT
TRBJ2-7,TRBV11-2,NA,NA,CASSPNTPDSARYEQYF,TGTGCCAGCAGCCCCAATACCCCGGACAGCGCTCGGTACGAGCAGTACTTC
TRBJ2-5,TRBV4-1,NA,NA,CASSPRIGDPGGETQYF,TGCGCCAGCAGCCCCCGAATAGGGGATCCGGGCGGAGAGACCCAGTACTTC
TRBJ1-2,TRBV6-5,NA,TRBD1,CASSYRQGNYGYTF,TGTGCCAGCAGTTACAGACAGGGAAACTATGGCTACACCTTC
TRBJ1-1,TRBV7-9,once,TRBD1,CASSLTGGFTEAFF,TGTGCCAGCAGCCTGACAGGGGGCTTCACTGAAGCTTTCTTT
TRBJ1-4,TRBV6-6,NA,TRBD1,CASSYLEGAGEKLFF,TGTGCCAGCAGTTACTTAGAGGGGGCAGGTGAAAAACTGTTTTTT
TRBJ2-1,TRBV19,NA,TRBD1,CASSIPGGTGSNEQFF,TGTGCCAGTAGTATTCCTGGAGGGACAGGCTCTAATGAGCAGTTCTTC
TRBJ2-1,TRBV5-1,NA,TRBD2,CASSLNSGGQFF,TGCGCCAGCAGCTTGAATTCGGGAGGGCAGTTCTTC
TRBJ1-1,TRBV5-6,NA,NA,CASSGRTVPEAFF,TGTGCCAGCAGCGGCCGGACAGTTCCTGAAGCTTTCTTT
TRBJ2-5,TRBV19,NA,TRBD1,CASSTFGQGLQETQYF,TGTGCCAGTAGTACATTCGGACAGGGCCTCCAAGAGACCCAGTACTTC
TRBJ2-1,TRBV5-1,NA,NA,CASSFGGPGNEQFF,TGCGCCAGCAGCTTCGGAGGGCCTGGAAATGAGCAGTTCTTC